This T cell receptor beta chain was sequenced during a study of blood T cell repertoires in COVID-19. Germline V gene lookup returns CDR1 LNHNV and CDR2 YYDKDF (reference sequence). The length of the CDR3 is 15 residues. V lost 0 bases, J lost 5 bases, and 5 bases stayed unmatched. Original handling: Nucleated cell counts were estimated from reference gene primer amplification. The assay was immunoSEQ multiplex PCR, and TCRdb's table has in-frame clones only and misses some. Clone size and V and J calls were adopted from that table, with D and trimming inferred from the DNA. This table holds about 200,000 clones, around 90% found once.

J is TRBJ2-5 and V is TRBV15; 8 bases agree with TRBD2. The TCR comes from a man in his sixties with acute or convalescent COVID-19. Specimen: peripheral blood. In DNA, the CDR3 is TGTGCCACCAGCAGAGAAGTAGCGGGGTACGAGACCCAGTACTTC. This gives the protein CATSREVAGYETQYF.